The rows below give T cell receptor beta chains drawn from one sample of a study of CD8 T cells in ankylosing spondylitis. TCRdb called the 5' RACE reads again in MiXCR, with one record for every CDR3 protein. Of around 320,000 distinct CDR3 sequences listed, more than 20% are singletons. Sequencing input: blood, either unsorted or a sorted T cell fraction (not recorded which). Source of these receptors: a female donor with ankylosing spondylitis or in good health (not recorded which). The CDR3 runs from the conserved cysteine through the conserved F or W. Fields, in order: V gene, J gene, clone size, D gene, CDR3 DNA, CDR3 protein. D genes are given only for firm matches. The size entry is marked missing in some rows and otherwise reads once, few, many or a size class.

TRBV4-2	TRBJ2-5	few	TRBD2	TGTGCCAGCAGCCAAGATGGGCTAGCGGGAGGCGGGACCCAGTACTTC	CASSQDGLAGGGTQYF
TRBV4-3	TRBJ2-7	.	.	TGCGCCAGCAGCCTTAGCTTGTCGGGTAAGACTTACGAGCAGTACTTC	CASSLSLSGKTYEQYF
TRBV9	TRBJ2-7	.	.	TGTGCCAGCAGCGTAGAACCGGACGGTTCTAGGGAGCAGTACTTC	CASSVEPDGSREQYF
TRBV6-4	TRBJ1-1	few	.	TGTGCCAGCAGGGGAGGCTTGGGGAACACTGAAGCTTTCTTT	CASRGGLGNTEAFF
TRBV29-1	TRBJ2-7	many	.	TGCAGCGTTGGAGCAGGTCGGGACGAGCAGTACTTC	CSVGAGRDEQYF
TRBV6-6	TRBJ1-1	.	.	TGTGCCAGCAGTTCGGACAGGAACACTGAAGCTTTCTTT	CASSSDRNTEAFF
TRBV12-3/TRBV12-4	TRBJ1-1	.	.	TGTGCCAGCAGTTTATATCGAAGGGGAGGCGCTGAAGCTTTCTTT	CASSLYRRGGAEAFF
TRBV6-5	TRBJ2-7	few	TRBD2	TGTGCCAGCAGTTCCCAGGCTAGCGGGAGATCATACGAGCAGTACTTC	CASSSQASGRSYEQYF
TRBV13	TRBJ2-4	many	TRBD1	TGTGCCAGCAGCGATTTACAGGGGTTTCAGTACTTC	CASSDLQGFQYF
TRBV15	TRBJ2-1	few	.	TGTGCCACCAGCAGAAGACAGTTGCAGGCCGAGCAGTTCTTC	CATSRRQLQAEQFF
TRBV6-5	TRBJ1-6	many	.	TGTGCCAGCAGTTACTCGGCCAGGCCCGGGGATTCACCCCTCCACTTT	CASSYSARPGDSPLHF
TRBV4-3	TRBJ1-4	few	TRBD1	TGCGCCAGCAGCCAAGGGAGAGACAGGGTGATGGAAAAACTGTTTTTT	CASSQGRDRVMEKLFF
TRBV6-1	TRBJ2-7	few	.	TGTGCCAGCAGTCTATGGGGCGGGAACTCCTACGAGCAGTACTTC	CASSLWGGNSYEQYF
TRBV6-2/TRBV6-3	TRBJ2-7	.	.	TGTGCCAGCAGTTACAGGGGGGGCCGAGAGCAGTACTTC	CASSYRGGREQYF
TRBV7-2	TRBJ2-5	.	.	TGTGCCAGCAGCTCGTACCCTGAGACCCAGTACTTC	CASSSYPETQYF
TRBV3-1	TRBJ1-2	many	.	TGTGCCAGCAGCCAAGAAGGTGGGATCTATGGCTACACCTTC	CASSQEGGIYGYTF
TRBV5-5	TRBJ1-2	.	TRBD1	TGTGCCAGCAGCGGACAGGTCAACTATGGCTACACCTTC	CASSGQVNYGYTF
TRBV20-1	TRBJ2-1	many	TRBD2	TGCAGTGCTGAGCGTAGCGGGATCCTCTCCTACAATGAGCAGTTCTTC	CSAERSGILSYNEQFF
TRBV7-9	TRBJ1-5	.	.	TGTGCCAGCAGCTATGCAGGCGATAATCAGCCCCAGCATTTT	CASSYAGDNQPQHF
TRBV24-1	TRBJ2-5	.	.	TGTGCCACCAGTGACCCTAAGGCAGGGGAGGAGACCCAGTACTTC	CATSDPKAGEETQYF
TRBV27	TRBJ2-3	.	.	TGTGCCAGCAGTTTACAGAGAATCACAGATACGCAGTATTTT	CASSLQRITDTQYF
TRBV15	TRBJ2-1	.	TRBD1	TGTGCCACCAGCAGGGCCGAGAGGGGGCAAAGTGAGCAGTTCTTC	CATSRAERGQSEQFF
TRBV10-1	TRBJ2-3	many	TRBD2	TGCGCCAGCAGTGCCACCGGGACTAGCGGGATAGGCACAGATACGCAGTATTTT	CASSATGTSGIGTDTQYF
TRBV12-3/TRBV12-4	TRBJ2-7	.	.	TGTGCCAGCAGTTACGCAGAGGCATCCTACGAGCAGTACTTC	CASSYAEASYEQYF
TRBV10-3	TRBJ1-2	.	.	TGTGCCATCAGTTCTGACCGGACGGACTATGGCTACACCTTC	CAISSDRTDYGYTF
TRBV11-3	TRBJ2-2	.	.	TGTGCCAGCAGCCCCGGCGGGGAGATGGCCGGGGAGCTGTTTTTT	CASSPGGEMAGELFF
TRBV6-2/TRBV6-3	TRBJ1-6	.	TRBD1	TGTGCCAGCAGTTACCCGCCGGGACAGGGAACATCACCCCTCCACTTT	CASSYPPGQGTSPLHF
TRBV20-1	TRBJ1-1	few	TRBD1	TGCAGTGCTAGAGCTTCCGGGACAGGGGCTGTTGAAGCTTTCTTT	CSARASGTGAVEAFF
TRBV6-2/TRBV6-3	TRBJ2-4	few	.	TGTGCCAGCAGCTATGAGGAATTTGGGAACATTCAGTACTTC	CASSYEEFGNIQYF
TRBV5-4	TRBJ2-3	few	TRBD2	TGTGCCAGCAGAAAGAATAGCGGGAGTGTTGATACGCAGTATTTT	CASRKNSGSVDTQYF
TRBV10-3	TRBJ2-3	few	TRBD1	TGTGCCGTGGGACAGACCACAGATACGCAGTATTTT	CAVGQTTDTQYF
TRBV10-3	TRBJ1-1	.	.	TGTGCCATCAGTGAGTCGGGGAACACTGAAGCTTTCTTT	CAISESGNTEAFF
TRBV27	TRBJ1-1	.	TRBD1	TGTGCCAGCAGTCCCCTAATCGACAGGGGTGGGGCGAGAACTGAAGCTTTCTTT	CASSPLIDRGGARTEAFF
TRBV6-4	TRBJ2-1	.	TRBD2	TGTGCCAGCAGTGAAGAGCGGGGCTCCTACAATGAGCAGTTCTTC	CASSEERGSYNEQFF
TRBV20-1	TRBJ1-1	few	.	TGCAGTGCTAGACCCCAAATGAACACTGAAGCTTTCTTT	CSARPQMNTEAFF
TRBV9	TRBJ2-3	many	.	TGTGCCAGCAGCCCCCAAGGGAGTTCCGGGGTCGTAAGCACAGATACGCAGTATTTT	CASSPQGSSGVVSTDTQYF
TRBV12-3/TRBV12-4	TRBJ1-2	few	TRBD1	TGTGCCAGCAGCCCCTCGGACAGGACCTATGGCTACACCTTC	CASSPSDRTYGYTF
TRBV15	TRBJ2-4	many	.	TGTGCCACCAGCAGAGACCCCAGGACGAATCAGTACTTC	CATSRDPRTNQYF
TRBV21-1	TRBJ1-5	.	.	TGTGCCAATCTCGGGAAGCCCCAGCATTTT	CANLGKPQHF
TRBV7-8	TRBJ2-1	.	TRBD2	TGTGCCAGCAGCTTAAAAGGGCTAGCGGGGGTAAGCTCCTACAATGAGCAGTTCTTC	CASSLKGLAGVSSYNEQFF
TRBV28	TRBJ2-1	.	TRBD2	TGTGCCAGCAGGACACTAGCGGGAGCCCGAAATGAGCAGTTCTTC	CASRTLAGARNEQFF
TRBV12-3/TRBV12-4	TRBJ2-1	many	.	TGTGCCAGCAGTTTGTCAGGGAAAGGATGGAACAATGAGCAGTTCTTC	CASSLSGKGWNNEQFF
TRBV20-1	TRBJ2-3	.	TRBD1	TGCAGTGCTAGAGATAGCGGGACAGGGGTAGATACGCAGTATTTT	CSARDSGTGVDTQYF
TRBV12-2	TRBJ2-1	.	.	TGTGCAAGTCGCTTTATAGCGGGAGTAGACAATGAGCAGTTCTTC	CASRFIAGVDNEQFF
TRBV7-2	TRBJ2-7	few	.	TGTGCCAGCAGCTTATCCGGACAGAGATACTACGAGCAGTACTTC	CASSLSGQRYYEQYF
TRBV4-2	TRBJ2-5	once	.	TGTGCCAGCAGCCAAGAGACGGACTGGCAAGAGTCCCAGTACTTC	CASSQETDWQESQYF
TRBV7-2	TRBJ1-6	.	.	TGTGCCAGCAGCTTACCCCCTTTGGCGAAAGGGTCACCCCTCCACTTT	CASSLPPLAKGSPLHF
TRBV28	TRBJ2-2	.	TRBD1	TGTGCCAGCAGATCCCCGGGACAGGGGGCCTTCGGGGAGCTGTTTTTT	CASRSPGQGAFGELFF
TRBV6-2/TRBV6-3	TRBJ1-1	few	.	TGTGCCAGCAGCAGGATTACCAACACTGAAGCTTTCTTT	CASSRITNTEAFF
TRBV20-1	TRBJ1-2	many	.	TGCAGTGCTAGAGCGGTCGATGACTATGGCTACACCTTC	CSARAVDDYGYTF
TRBV12-3/TRBV12-4	TRBJ1-1	few	.	TGTGCCAGCAGTTTAACAGGGCCGAGCACTGAAGCTTTCTTT	CASSLTGPSTEAFF
TRBV6-1	TRBJ1-1	few	.	TGTGCCAGCACCTCGATGGGGGCGAACACTGAAGCTTTCTTT	CASTSMGANTEAFF
TRBV20-1	TRBJ2-2	few	.	TGCAGTGCTAGATCTGAAAAAGCGAACACCGGGGAGCTGTTTTTT	CSARSEKANTGELFF
TRBV20-1	TRBJ2-5	many	.	TGCAGTGCTAGACAGTCCCCTCTGGTGGAGACCCAGTACTTC	CSARQSPLVETQYF
TRBV6-5	TRBJ2-2	.	.	TGTGCCAGCAGTTTTCAGGGCTTCACCGGGGAGCTGTTTTTT	CASSFQGFTGELFF